The entry below gives a single TCR beta chain sequence along with its context. V was pared by 3 bases and J by 6 bases, with 15 bases between. CDR1 and CDR2 (germline): KGHSH, LQKENI. This CDR3 has 15 amino acids. This sample is part of a study of tumour-infiltrating T cells in Burkitt lymphoma. Study context: Repertoire clonality predicted overall and progression-free survival.

TCRdb's table, derived via immunoSEQ multiplex PCR, lists solely in-frame clones and lacks some. The sample consists of 5,000 to 6,000 clones, 9.9% of them appearing once. The chain employs TRBV18 and TRBJ1-5; D not resolved. This clonotype originated in a human donor with diffuse large B-cell lymphoma. The sample was tumor tissue. The CDR3 loop is CASSPRGVRFQPQHF. As DNA, the CDR3 is TGTGCCAGCTCACCCCGCGGGGTCCGATTTCAGCCCCAGCATTTT. Together with reference TRBV18 and TRBJ1-5, the CDR3 gives the full variable domain: NAGVMQNPRHLVRRRGQEARLRCSPMKGHSHVYWYRQLPEEGLKFMVYLQKENIIDESGMPKERFSAEFPKEGPSILRIQQVVRGDSAAYFCASSPRGVRFQPQHFGDGTRLSIL.